The 20 T cell receptor beta chains presented below share a single source sample, sequenced in a study of cytomegalovirus exposure and HLA in healthy donors. Researchers ran the PCR with 60 Vbeta and 13 Jbeta primers. The data were produced by immunoSEQ multiplex PCR, yet TCRdb's version contains in-frame clones alone and is incomplete. This sample yields about 190,000 clones, of which about 86% are seen a single time; approximately 1.6% belongs to the top ten. The sequenced sample consisted of PBMCs. The source of these receptors is a man aged 40-55 years in good health and CMV-seropositive.

The V and J genes are TRBV5-1 and TRBJ1-4; D is uncertain. The CDR3 runs 14 residues. With 0 bases removed from V and 8 bases from J, the gap between germline ends came to 11 bases. Germline loops: CDR1 SGHRS, CDR2 YFSETQ. CDR3 amino acids: CASSLAPAGEKLFF. CDR3 DNA: TGCGCCAGCAGCTTGGCCCCGGCGGGCGAAAAACTGTTTTTT.

The V call is TRBV19, the J call TRBJ1-5, with 12 bases matching TRBD1. Germline V CDR1 and CDR2: LNHDA, SQIVND (reference sequence). The CDR3 covers 16 residues. With 5 bases clipped from V and 6 bases from J, the junction kept 8 bases outside the gene matches. For the CDR3, the DNA is TGTGCCAGTAGTCCGCGGGACAGGGGGCTAGGTCAGCCCCAGCATTTT. Amino acids: CASSPRDRGLGQPQHF.

V usage is TRBV15 and J usage is TRBJ2-7, with D uncertain. This CDR3 has 12 amino acids. The V gene lost 3 bases and the J gene lost 2 bases, with 5 bases spanning the gap. The germline CDR1 and CDR2 sequences are LNHNV and YYDKDF (reference sequence). DNA of the CDR3: TGTGCCACCAGCAGTGGCACCTACGAGCAGTACTTC. It is translated as CATSSGTYEQYF.

The rearrangement uses TRBV9 and TRBJ2-7; TRBD1 might be the D (6 bases). V gave up 4 bases and J gave up 0 bases, with 14 bases separating them. Germline V gene sequence: CDR1 SGDLS, CDR2 YYNGEE. The CDR3 length is 15 residues. CDR3 nucleotides: TGTGCCAGCAGCTCCGGGACATCTCTCTCCTACGAGCAGTACTTC. This sequence encodes CASSSGTSLSYEQYF.

V is TRBV19 and J is TRBJ1-5; D remains unclear. Germline loops: CDR1 LNHDA, CDR2 SQIVND (reference sequence). CDR3 size: 12 residues. Trimming pared 8 bases from V and 7 bases from J, leaving 12 bases between. CDR3 sequence: CASCPRKQPQHF. The CDR3 DNA reads as TGTGCCAGTTGCCCTAGGAAACAGCCCCAGCATTTT.

The chain couples TRBV27 to TRBJ2-4; possible D gene TRBD1, 5 bases. The V end was cut by 7 bases, the J end by 0 bases, with 16 bases between. CDR3 length: 16 residues. CDR1 is MNHEY, CDR2 SMNVEV, per germline (reference sequence). This chain's CDR3 is CASTLRAQLAKNIQYF. CDR3 nucleotide sequence: TGTGCCAGCACCCTCAGGGCACAGCTAGCCAAAAACATTCAGTACTTC.

In DNA, the CDR3 is TGTGCCAGCAGCGTAGGGGCCGGCGTTGAGCAGTTCTTC. Its protein product is CASSVGAGVEQFF. V and J are TRBV9 and TRBJ2-1, with unresolved D. CDR3 size: 13 residues. CDR1 is SGDLS and CDR2 is YYNGEE in the germline V gene. The germline V and J ends were trimmed by 0 bases and 9 bases, with 10 bases remaining between them.

A single count supports this clone. The J gene is TRBJ1-1, the V gene TRBV5-8, with D uncertain. CDR1 is SGHTS and CDR2 is YDEGEE in the germline V gene. V lost 2 bases and J lost 6, with 8 bases in between. CDR3 length equals 12 residues. CDR3 sequence: CASSLRGPEAFF. The DNA of the CDR3 is TGTGCCAGCAGCTTACGAGGGCCTGAAGCTTTCTTT.

This clone was observed once. The chain combines TRBV30 with TRBJ1-2; D may be TRBD1 (5 bases). The CDR3 consists of 12 residues. The germline V gene encodes CDR1 GTSNPN and CDR2 SVGIG (reference sequence). The ends were cut back, 1 base at V and 8 bases at J, with 11 bases in the middle. The CDR3 is CAWSGGAIGYTF. The CDR3 DNA follows: TGTGCCTGGAGTGGTGGGGCAATCGGCTACACCTTC.

This clone was seen once. The gene calls are TRBV5-1 and TRBJ1-5; TRBD1 agrees at 7 bases. The CDR3 sequence is 13 residues long. Trimming at V came to 5 bases and at J to 5 bases, leaving 4 bases not matched to a gene. Germline loops: CDR1 SGHRS, CDR2 YFSETQ. CDR3 region: CASSPDRDQPQHF. The DNA of the CDR3 is TGCGCCAGCAGTCCCGACAGGGATCAGCCCCAGCATTTT. The full variable domain, rest sourced from reference TRBV5-1 and TRBJ1-5, is KAGVTQTPRYLIKTRGQQVTLSCSPISGHRSVSWYQQTPGQGLQFLFEYFSETQRNKGNFPGRFSGRQFSNSRSEMNVSTLELGDSALYLCASSPDRDQPQHFGDGTRLSIL.

This clone has only one observation. This sequence joins TRBV12-5 and TRBJ2-7, with 10 positions matching TRBD2. The CDR3 totals 17 residues. The V gene end was trimmed by 0 bases and the J gene end by 0 bases; junction bases not matched to a gene: 5. The V gene's germline CDR1 is LGHNT and CDR2 FRNRAP. The CDR3 here is CASGLVLAGWDSYEQYF. CDR3 nucleotides: TGTGCTAGTGGTTTGGTACTAGCGGGATGGGACTCCTACGAGCAGTACTTC.

This chain links TRBV7-9 with TRBJ2-1; 14 bases line up with TRBD2. V trimming: 9 bases; J trimming: 0 bases; junction bases outside the gene matches: 7. Germline values: CDR1 SEHNR, CDR2 FQNEAQ (reference sequence). The CDR3 loop spans 17 amino acids. CDR3 residues: CASRLAGGPSSYNEQFF. The CDR3, as DNA: TGTGCCAGTCGACTAGCGGGAGGGCCAAGCTCCTACAATGAGCAGTTCTTC.

This clone has a handful of counts. The chain uses TRBV7-3 and TRBJ1-6; TRBD1 matches at 7 bases. The CDR3 runs to 14 residues. Germline V gene lookup returns CDR1 SGHTA and CDR2 FQGTGA. The V gene end was trimmed by 0 bases and the J gene end by 7 bases; junction bases not matched to a gene: 0. The DNA for the CDR3 is TGTGCCAGCAGCTTAACGGGACAGAATTCACCCCTCCACTTT. Its translation is CASSLTGQNSPLHF.

The chain joins TRBV11-3 to TRBJ2-1, with 12 bases identical to TRBD2. J lost 6 bases, V lost 5 bases, and 5 bases had no gene match. This CDR3 has 15 amino acids. In germline, CDR1 is SGHNT, CDR2 YENEEA. CDR3 nucleotides: TGTGCCAGCAGCCCGGGACTAGCGGGTGTCAATGAGCAGTTCTTC. Residues: CASSPGLAGVNEQFF.

The rearrangement joins TRBV2 to TRBJ1-2, with 8 bases identical to TRBD1. CDR3 size: 15 residues. The germline V gene encodes CDR1 SNHLY and CDR2 FYNNEI. After removal of 7 bases from V and 2 bases from J, the junction contained 9 bases not matched to a gene. CDR3 region: CASILTGTGNYGYTF. The CDR3 DNA reads as TGTGCCAGCATTCTAACCGGGACAGGCAACTATGGCTACACCTTC.

This clone was seen more than once but under ten times. The V and J genes are TRBV6-6 and TRBJ1-1; 8 bases are a match to TRBD1. The CDR3 is 12 amino acids. Germline V lookup: CDR1 MNHNY, CDR2 SVGAGI (reference sequence). Trimming at V came to 7 bases and at J to 9 bases, leaving 7 bases not matched to a gene. CDR3 region: CASNRGDIQAFF. As DNA, the CDR3 is TGTGCCAGCAACAGGGGGGACATCCAAGCTTTCTTT.

This clone was seen more than once but under ten times. The chain employs TRBV30 and TRBJ2-1; tentative D call: TRBD2 (6 bases). In germline, CDR1 is GTSNPN, CDR2 SVGIG (reference sequence). V was clipped by 0 bases and J by 10 bases, with 13 bases between them. CDR3 length: 13 residues. This CDR3 reads CAWSVTRDREQFF. CDR3 bases: TGTGCCTGGAGTGTGACTAGGGATAGGGAGCAGTTCTTC.

This chain's CDR3 is CASSPQVLMNTEAFF. CDR3 DNA sequence: TGTGCCAGCAGCCCCCAGGTGTTAATGAACACTGAAGCTTTCTTT. The rearrangement uses TRBV11-1 and TRBJ1-1, with D unresolved. CDR1 SGHAT and CDR2 FQDESV come from the germline V gene (reference sequence). The CDR3 runs to 15 residues. V was pared by 5 bases and J by 0 bases, with 13 bases between.

V and J are TRBV27 and TRBJ1-2, with D unclear. The V end was cut by 2 bases, the J end by 3 bases, with 16 bases between. Germline values: CDR1 MNHEY, CDR2 SMNVEV (reference sequence). The CDR3 length is 16 residues. CDR3 DNA sequence: TGTGCCAGCAGTTTAGGGCGTCCAGAAGTCTACTATGGCTACACCTTC. This sequence encodes CASSLGRPEVYYGYTF.

This chain links TRBV11-1 with TRBJ1-2; 11 bases line up with TRBD1. CDR3 length equals 14 residues. After removal of 7 bases from V and 4 bases from J, the junction contained 5 bases not matched to a gene. Per the germline V gene, CDR1 is SGHAT and CDR2 is FQDESV (reference sequence). CDR3 in DNA: TGTGCCAGCACTGGGACAGGGGGTTCCTATGGCTACACCTTC. Protein: CASTGTGGSYGYTF.